The T cell receptor (beta chain) described here comes from a study of blood T cell repertoires in COVID-19. Study as a whole: Sites in the United States, Italy and Spain provided acute and convalescent COVID-19 samples. Sources were T cells, B-cell-depleted T cells, or PBMCs; the material itself was cDNA or gDNA.

This CDR3 region has 14 residues. V was pared by 7 bases and J by 1 base, with 13 bases between. Germline V gene lookup returns CDR1 MNHEY and CDR2 SVGAGI. Under the authors' procedure: Researchers report that nucleated cell counts were estimated from reference gene primer amplification. Assay: immunoSEQ multiplex PCR; the TCRdb copy retains only in-frame clones and omits some. For V, J and clone size, that table is used; D and trimming come from the DNA. Of roughly 250,000 clones in the sample, approximately 86% were seen once. The chain has TRBV6-5 and TRBJ1-1, with D uncertain. Sequenced input: peripheral blood. This TCR came from a human donor in a cohort sampled during active COVID-19. Here the CDR3 DNA reads TGTGCCAGCATCGTAGCTACGGGGAACACTGAAGCTTTCTTT. Translation gives CASIVATGNTEAFF.